This T cell receptor beta chain was profiled in a study of blood T cell repertoires in COVID-19. Germline V gives CDR1 SGHTA, CDR2 FQGNSA. V dropped 3 bases and J dropped 4 bases, with 14 bases sitting between them. The CDR3 runs to 15 residues. The method was immunoSEQ multiplex PCR; TCRdb's version includes in-frame clones alone and lacks a portion of them. Altogether under 80,000 clones are present, approximately 87% being singletons, with the ten largest covering around a sixth. This rearrangement joins TRBV7-2 to TRBJ2-3, with D maybe TRBD1 (5 bases). This receptor was taken from a man older than 75 in a cohort sampled during active COVID-19. The sequenced sample was peripheral blood. CDR3: CASSFGQGWADTQYF. CDR3 bases: TGTGCCAGCAGCTTTGGGCAGGGCTGGGCAGATACGCAGTATTTT. The full variable domain, rest sourced from reference TRBV7-2 and TRBJ2-3, is GAGVSQSPSNKVTEKGKDVELRCDPISGHTALYWYRQSLGQGLEFLIYFQGNSAPDKSGLPSDRFSAERTGGSVSTLTIQRTQQEDSAVYLCASSFGQGWADTQYFGPGTRLTVL.